This T cell receptor (beta chain) was captured by sequencing in a study of blood T cell repertoires in COVID-19 (dated by TCRdb to 2018 to 2021). For the study in its entirety: Samples from collaborators originated in the United States, Italy and Spain and spanned both the acute and convalescent phases of COVID-19. The material from the prospective study consisted of cDNA or gDNA derived from T cells, B-cell-depleted T cells, or PBMCs. The dataset comprised deeply sampled blood TCRbeta repertoires from subjects exposed to, actively infected with, or recovered from COVID-19. The repertoires were released in a freely available public database intended as a resource for research on the immune response to SARS-CoV-2. The samples were drawn from the first 160 participants of the ongoing ImmuneRACE study and from some 1,300 subjects provided by 6 global collaborators. A de-identified subject ID, COVID-19 status, age in years and sex were almost always included in the sample metadata. Where HLA class I and class II types were available, the types were taken from metadata supplied by the sample provider, not from assay-based typing. The investigation overall reported the following: How much clinical and demographic metadata was included differed by source and by participant, and the metadata was provided uncurated.

At the junction V is shortened by 1 base and J by 1 base, with 5 bases in between. The CDR3 measures 13 amino acids from cysteine to phenylalanine. Solely the CDR3 DNA is kept, with 39 bases framed from the first base. The CDR1 and CDR2 encoded by the germline V gene are SGHDT and YYEEEE. Another Seattle source contributed samples from volunteer blood donors who had recovered from COVID-19. The collaborating institutions used their own protocols to collect whole blood in K2EDTA tubes. For TCRbeta analysis, collaborators shipped samples in one of three forms: frozen whole blood, isolated PBMCs, or DNA extracted from either of those sample types. On this clone itself: Its antigen specificity is not known. The input lacks base qualities; no much larger clone sits a single base away.

TCRbeta CDR3 regions were amplified from genomic DNA using the immunoSEQ Assay, a bias-controlled multiplex PCR. Per the authors' processing: The number of nucleated cells in each sample was estimated by amplification of reference gene primers within the assay. To quantify the absolute abundance of each unique TCRbeta CDR3 rearrangement, sequence reads were collapsed and filtered. For each sample, productive Simpson clonality was calculated as the square root of Simpson's diversity index over productive rearrangements. TCRdb took this table from immuneACCESS and kept in-frame rearrangements with V and J called. Such tables lack part of the clones; where checked against another copy, unresolved V genes explain under half of the gap, and the rest is unexplained. V, J and clone size reflect that table, while D and trimming were determined from the DNA. The sample profile shows some 240,000 clones; 84% of them were found once. The top ten clonotypes cover roughly 1.4% of the sample.

This clonotype was sampled from a woman aged 40 to 50 who had recovered from COVID-19. The sequencing sample was made of peripheral blood. The chain joins TRBV5-6 to TRBJ2-5, with a tentative D gene TRBD2 over 5 matching bases. This receptor has the CDR3 CASSLRGQETQYF. The nucleotide sequence reads TGTGCCAGCAGCTTGCGGGGCCAAGAGACCCAGTACTTC.